This entry is about one TCR beta chain. Healthy and HIV-negative, the adult donors had no recent acute infections or vaccinations. CD4+ cell separation produced CD45RA+ naive and CD45RA-negative memory subsets. Assay used: immunoSEQ multiplex PCR; TCRdb lists only in-frame clones, some missing. The sample yields 2 million to 3 million clones, approximately 94% seen once. These data originate in a study of shared clonotypes between healthy human individuals. Germline loops: CDR1 SGHNT, CDR2 YENEEA. The CDR3 covers 13 residues. The V gene lost 5 bases and the J gene lost 1 base, with 8 bases spanning the gap.

The chain couples TRBV11-3 to TRBJ1-1; D is unclear. This receptor was obtained from a man aged 18 to 30 in good health. Some clones in this sample may be carry-over from other donors' samples. Sequencing was performed on naive CD4+ T cells from PBMCs. Sample subset: CD45RA+ positively selected. CDR3 loop: CASSGGPNTEAFF. DNA of the CDR3: TGTGCCAGCAGCGGCGGGCCGAACACTGAAGCTTTCTTT. The full variable domain, with the rest looked up from reference TRBV11-3 and TRBJ1-1, is EAGVVQSPRYKIIEKKQPVAFWCNPISGHNTLYWYLQNLGQGPELLIRYENEEAVDDSQLPKDRFSAERLKGVDSTLKIQPAELGDSAVYLCASSGGPNTEAFFGQGTRLTVV.